Each of the 3 T cell receptor beta chains below was sequenced from the same sample in a study of T-cell reconstitution after alpha-beta-depleted transplantation in children. Unique molecular identifiers were used to barcode this TCRbeta library. From the PCR reads, TCRdb called clonotypes with MiXCR, one entry per CDR3 protein. The sample consists of about 980,000 distinct CDR3 sequences, roughly 29% of them appearing once. The sequencing here drew on PBMCs, mostly from graft donor cells, taken 360 days after TCRalphabeta/CD19-depleted stem cell transplant. The receptors shown here come from a boy less than two years old who had a stem cell transplant for SCID, so the T cells may come from the graft donor.

This clonotype occurred a few times. This chain joins TRBV10-3 and TRBJ2-3, with 11 positions matching TRBD2. Germline V gene sequence: CDR1 ENHRY, CDR2 SYGVKD. Losses at the gene ends were 2 bases for V and 0 bases for J; bases not matched to a gene: 4. The CDR3 consists of 17 residues. The CDR3 region has the DNA TGTGCCATCAGTGAGGTCGGACTAGCGGGTAGCACAGATACGCAGTATTTT. Translating it yields CAISEVGLAGSTDTQYF.

This clonotype was seen only a few times. The chain joins TRBV14 to TRBJ2-1, with TRBD1 identical over 7 bases. Germline V gives CDR1 SGHDN, CDR2 FVKESK. Trimming cost V 1 base and J 1 base; bases outside gene matches: 4. CDR3 length: 16 residues. CDR3 amino acids: CASSQGGQSSYNEQFF. CDR3 DNA: TGTGCCAGCAGCCAAGGGGGACAGTCGTCCTACAATGAGCAGTTCTTC.

The table lists this clonotype with a few counts. The chain couples TRBV5-1 to TRBJ2-7; D not resolved. The germline V gene has CDR1 SGHRS and CDR2 YFSETQ. Trimming stripped 1 base from V and 6 bases from J, with 11 bases between. There are 13 residues in the CDR3. The CDR3 reads CASSLLGQAEQYF. The CDR3 DNA reads as TGCGCCAGCAGCTTGTTGGGCCAGGCCGAGCAGTACTTC.